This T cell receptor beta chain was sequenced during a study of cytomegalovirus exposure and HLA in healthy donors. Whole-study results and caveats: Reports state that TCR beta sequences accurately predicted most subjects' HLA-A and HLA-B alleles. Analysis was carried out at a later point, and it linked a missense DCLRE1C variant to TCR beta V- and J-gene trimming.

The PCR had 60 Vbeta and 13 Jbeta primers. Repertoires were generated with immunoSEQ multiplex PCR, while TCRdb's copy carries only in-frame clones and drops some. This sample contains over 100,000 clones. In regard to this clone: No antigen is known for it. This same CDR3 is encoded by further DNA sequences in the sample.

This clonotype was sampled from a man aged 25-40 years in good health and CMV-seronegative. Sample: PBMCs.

CDR3 nucleotide sequence: TGCGCCAGCACGGTGGGGCCGGGTTCCTACAATGAGCAGTTCTTC. It is translated as CASTVGPGSYNEQFF. The chain links TRBV5-1 to TRBJ2-1; TRBD1 is a possible D gene (5 bases). The CDR3 is 15 residues long. The V gene lost 6 bases and the J gene lost 1 base, with 14 bases spanning the gap. Germline loops: CDR1 SGHRS, CDR2 YFSETQ.